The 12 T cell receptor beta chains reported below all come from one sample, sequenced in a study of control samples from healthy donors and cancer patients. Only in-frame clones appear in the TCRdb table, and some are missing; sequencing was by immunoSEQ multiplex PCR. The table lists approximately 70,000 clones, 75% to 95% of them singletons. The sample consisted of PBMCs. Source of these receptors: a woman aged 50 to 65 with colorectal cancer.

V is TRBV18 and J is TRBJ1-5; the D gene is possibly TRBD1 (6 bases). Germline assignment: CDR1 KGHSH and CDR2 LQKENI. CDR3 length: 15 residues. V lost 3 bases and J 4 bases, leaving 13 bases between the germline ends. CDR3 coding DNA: TGTGCCAGCTCACCGGAGAGGGGGGGGAATCAGCCCCAGCATTTT. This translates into CASSPERGGNQPQHF.

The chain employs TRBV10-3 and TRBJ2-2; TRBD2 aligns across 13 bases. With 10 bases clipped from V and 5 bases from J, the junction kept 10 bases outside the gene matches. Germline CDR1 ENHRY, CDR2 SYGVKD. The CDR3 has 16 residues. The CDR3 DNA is TGTGCCAGCAAGACTAGCGGGGGGCTAGGGACCGGGGAGCTGTTTTTT. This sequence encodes CASKTSGGLGTGELFF.

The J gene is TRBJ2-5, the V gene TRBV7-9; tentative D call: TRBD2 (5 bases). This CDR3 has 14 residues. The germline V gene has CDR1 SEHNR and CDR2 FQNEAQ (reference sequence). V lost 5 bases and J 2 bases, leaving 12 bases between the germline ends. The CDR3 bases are TGTGCCAGCAGCCCTTGGACTTCACAAGAGACCCAGTACTTC. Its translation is CASSPWTSQETQYF.

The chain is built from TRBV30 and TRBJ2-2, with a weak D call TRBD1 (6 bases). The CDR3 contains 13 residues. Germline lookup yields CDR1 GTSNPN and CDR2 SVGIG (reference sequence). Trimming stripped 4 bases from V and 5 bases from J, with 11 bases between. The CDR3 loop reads CAWNSGVTGELFF. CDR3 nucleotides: TGTGCCTGGAATTCAGGGGTTACCGGGGAGCTGTTTTTT.

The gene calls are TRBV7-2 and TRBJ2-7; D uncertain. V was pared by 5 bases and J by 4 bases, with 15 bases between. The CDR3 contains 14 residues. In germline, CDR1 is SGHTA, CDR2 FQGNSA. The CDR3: CASSRRTTRYEQYF. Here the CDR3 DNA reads TGTGCCAGCAGCCGCCGGACCACTCGTTACGAGCAGTACTTC.

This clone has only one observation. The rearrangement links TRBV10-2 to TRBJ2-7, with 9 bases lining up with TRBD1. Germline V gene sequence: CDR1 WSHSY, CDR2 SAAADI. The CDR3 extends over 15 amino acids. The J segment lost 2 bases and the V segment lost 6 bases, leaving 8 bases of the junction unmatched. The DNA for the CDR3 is TGCGCCAGCAGCGAGGTACAGGGGGCCCCCTACGAGCAGTACTTC. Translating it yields CASSEVQGAPYEQYF.

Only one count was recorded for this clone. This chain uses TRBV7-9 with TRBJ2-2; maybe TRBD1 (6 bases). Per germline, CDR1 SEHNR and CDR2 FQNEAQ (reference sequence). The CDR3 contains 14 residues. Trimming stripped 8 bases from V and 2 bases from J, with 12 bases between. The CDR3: CASRGGSNTGELFF. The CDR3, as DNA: TGTGCCAGCCGAGGGGGATCCAACACCGGGGAGCTGTTTTTT.

The CDR3 reads CASSQQGANTEAFF. In DNA, the CDR3 is TGTGCCAGCAGCCAACAGGGGGCAAACACTGAAGCTTTCTTT. V gene TRBV3-1 (or the pseudogene TRBV3-2) combines with J gene TRBJ1-1, with 8 bases fitting TRBD1. CDR3 size: 14 residues. Germline lookup yields CDR1 LGHDT and CDR2 YNNKEL (reference sequence). Trimming cost V 2 bases and J 2 bases; bases outside gene matches: 1.

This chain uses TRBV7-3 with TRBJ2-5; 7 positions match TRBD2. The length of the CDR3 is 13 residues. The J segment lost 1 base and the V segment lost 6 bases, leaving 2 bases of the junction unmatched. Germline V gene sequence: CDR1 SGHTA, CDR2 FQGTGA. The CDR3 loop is CASSPSGQETQYF. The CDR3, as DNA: TGTGCCAGCAGTCCTAGCGGCCAAGAGACCCAGTACTTC. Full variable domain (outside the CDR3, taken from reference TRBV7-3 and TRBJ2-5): GAGVSQTPSNKVTEKGKYVELRCDPISGHTALYWYRQSLGQGPEFLIYFQGTGAADDSGLPNDRFFAVRPEGSVSTLKIQRTERGDSAVYLCASSPSGQETQYFGPGTRLLVL.

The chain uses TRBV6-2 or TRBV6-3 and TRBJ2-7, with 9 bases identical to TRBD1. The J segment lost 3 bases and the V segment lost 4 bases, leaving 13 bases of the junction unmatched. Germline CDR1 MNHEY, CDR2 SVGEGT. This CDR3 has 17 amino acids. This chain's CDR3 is CASSSGQGNSPYYEQYF. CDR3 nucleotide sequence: TGTGCCAGCAGTTCCGGACAGGGGAATTCCCCTTACTACGAGCAGTACTTC.

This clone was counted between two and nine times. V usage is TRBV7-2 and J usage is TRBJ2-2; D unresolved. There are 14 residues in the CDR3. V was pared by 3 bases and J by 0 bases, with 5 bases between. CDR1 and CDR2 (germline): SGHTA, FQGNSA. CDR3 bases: TGTGCCAGCAGCTTTAGCCCGAACACCGGGGAGCTGTTTTTT. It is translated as CASSFSPNTGELFF.

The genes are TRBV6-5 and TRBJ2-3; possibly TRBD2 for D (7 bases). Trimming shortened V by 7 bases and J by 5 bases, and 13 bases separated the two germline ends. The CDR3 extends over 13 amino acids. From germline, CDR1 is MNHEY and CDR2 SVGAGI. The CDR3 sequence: CASNEGGRDTQYF. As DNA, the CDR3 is TGTGCCAGCAACGAGGGGGGGAGAGATACGCAGTATTTT.